The source of this TCR beta chain is a study of tumor and adjacent non-tumor tissue in lung cancer. Study-level findings and limits: Tumor repertoires had a smaller top 100 clone share than normal lung.

The count of this clonotype is one. Its antigen remains unknown. J was trimmed by 7 bases and V by 5 bases; bases with no gene match: 11. The V gene's germline CDR1 is GTSNPN and CDR2 SVGIG (reference sequence). CDR3 length equals 14 residues. Three rounds of nested PCR, following a modified ARM-PCR protocol, produced the TCRbeta library. TCRdb ran MiXCR on the multiplex PCR reads and lists one entry per CDR3 protein. The sample records some 51,000 distinct CDR3 sequences, roughly 60% being singletons. No cell sorting was done before RNA was extracted from the tissue. This non-tumor lung sample came from over 3 cm beyond the tumor edge.

This TCR was recovered from a woman in her seventies with non-small cell lung cancer. The chain recombines TRBV30 with TRBJ1-2; 9 nucleotides agree with TRBD1. Sample: distant non-tumor lung tissue. The CDR3 loop reads CAWCLTGGGPGYTF. The CDR3 DNA follows: TGTGCCTGGTGTTTAACAGGGGGCGGTCCTGGCTACACCTTC.